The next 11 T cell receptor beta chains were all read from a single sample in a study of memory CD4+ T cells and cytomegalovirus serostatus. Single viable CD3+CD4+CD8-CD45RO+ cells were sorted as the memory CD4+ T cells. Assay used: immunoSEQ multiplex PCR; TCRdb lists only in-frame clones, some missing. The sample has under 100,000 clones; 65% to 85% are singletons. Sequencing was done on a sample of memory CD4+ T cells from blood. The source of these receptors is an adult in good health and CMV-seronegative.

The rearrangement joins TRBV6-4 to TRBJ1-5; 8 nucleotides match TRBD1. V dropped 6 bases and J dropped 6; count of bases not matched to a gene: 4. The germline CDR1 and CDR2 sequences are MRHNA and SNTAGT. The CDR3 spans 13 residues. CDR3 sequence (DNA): TGTGCCAGCAGAGGACAGGGCGGTCAGCCCCAGCATTTT. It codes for CASRGQGGQPQHF.

The chain's CDR3 is CASSPRQTPAGSGYTF. The CDR3 coding sequence is TGTGCCAGCAGCCCCCGCCAGACACCCGCCGGGTCTGGCTACACCTTC. This chain connects TRBV7-6 to TRBJ1-2, with D unresolved. The CDR3 extends over 16 amino acids. V was shortened by 5 bases and J by 7 bases, with 23 bases between the two germline ends. From germline, CDR1 is SGHVS and CDR2 FNYEAQ. Full variable domain (missing parts from reference TRBV7-6 and TRBJ1-2): GAGVSQSPRYKVTKRGQDVALRCDPISGHVSLYWYRQALGQGPEFLTYFNYEAQQDKSGLPNDRFSAERPEGSISTLTIQRTEQRDSAMYRCASSPRQTPAGSGYTFGSGTRLTVV.

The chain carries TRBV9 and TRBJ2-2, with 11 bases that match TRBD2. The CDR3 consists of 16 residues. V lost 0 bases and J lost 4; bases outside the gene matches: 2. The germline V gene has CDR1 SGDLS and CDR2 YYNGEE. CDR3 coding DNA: TGTGCCAGCAGCGTAGACACTAGCGGGGGCACCGGGGAGCTGTTTTTT. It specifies CASSVDTSGGTGELFF. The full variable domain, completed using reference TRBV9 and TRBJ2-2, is DSGVTQTPKHLITATGQRVTLRCSPRSGDLSVYWYQQSLDQGLQFLIQYYNGEERAKGNILERFSAQQFPDLHSELNLSSLELGDSALYFCASSVDTSGGTGELFFGEGSRLTVL.

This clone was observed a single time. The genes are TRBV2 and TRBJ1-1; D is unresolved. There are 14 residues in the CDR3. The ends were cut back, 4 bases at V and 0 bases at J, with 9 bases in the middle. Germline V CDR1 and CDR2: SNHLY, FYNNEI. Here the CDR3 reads CASSVIRMNTEAFF. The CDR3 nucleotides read TGTGCCAGCAGTGTTATCAGAATGAACACTGAAGCTTTCTTT. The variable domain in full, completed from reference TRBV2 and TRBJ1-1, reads EPEVTQTPSHQVTQMGQEVILRCVPISNHLYFYWYRQILGQKVEFLVSFYNNEISEKSEIFDDQFSVERPDGSNFTLKIRSTKLEDSAMYFCASSVIRMNTEAFFGQGTRLTVV.

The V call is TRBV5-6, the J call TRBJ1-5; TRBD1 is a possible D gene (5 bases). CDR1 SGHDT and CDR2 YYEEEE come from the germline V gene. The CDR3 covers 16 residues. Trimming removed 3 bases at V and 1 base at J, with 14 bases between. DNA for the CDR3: TGTGCCAGCAGCTACACCTCAGGGCGAAGCAATCAGCCCCAGCATTTT. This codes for CASSYTSGRSNQPQHF.

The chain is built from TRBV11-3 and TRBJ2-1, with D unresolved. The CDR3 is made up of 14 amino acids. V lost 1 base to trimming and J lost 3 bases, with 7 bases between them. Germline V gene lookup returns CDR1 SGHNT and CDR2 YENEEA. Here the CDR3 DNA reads TGTGCCAGCAGCTTAGGGCAAGGCTACAATGAGCAGTTCTTC. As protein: CASSLGQGYNEQFF.

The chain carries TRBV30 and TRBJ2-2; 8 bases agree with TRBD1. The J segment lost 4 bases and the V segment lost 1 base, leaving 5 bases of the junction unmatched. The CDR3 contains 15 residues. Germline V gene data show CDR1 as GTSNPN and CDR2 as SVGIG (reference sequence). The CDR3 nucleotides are TGTGCCTGGAGTGCTGACAGGGGCATCACCGGGGAGCTGTTTTTT. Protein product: CAWSADRGITGELFF.

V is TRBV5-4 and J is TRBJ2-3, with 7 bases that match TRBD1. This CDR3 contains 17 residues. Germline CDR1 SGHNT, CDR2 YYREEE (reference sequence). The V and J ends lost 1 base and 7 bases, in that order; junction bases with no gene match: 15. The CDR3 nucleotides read TGTGCCAGCAGCTTGAGAACAGGGGCCGCGCCCCGAAATACGCAGTATTTT. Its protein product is CASSLRTGAAPRNTQYF. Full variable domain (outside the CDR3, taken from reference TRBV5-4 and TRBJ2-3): ETGVTQSPTHLIKTRGQQVTLRCSSQSGHNTVSWYQQALGQGPQFIFQYYREEENGRGNFPPRFSGLQFPNYSSELNVNALELDDSALYLCASSLRTGAAPRNTQYFGPGTRLTVL.

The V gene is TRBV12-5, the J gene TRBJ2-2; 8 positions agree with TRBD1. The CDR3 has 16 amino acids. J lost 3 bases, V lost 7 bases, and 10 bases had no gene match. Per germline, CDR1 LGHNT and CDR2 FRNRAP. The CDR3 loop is CASDRRQGTYTGELFF. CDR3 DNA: TGTGCTAGTGATCGGAGACAGGGGACATACACCGGGGAGCTGTTTTTT.

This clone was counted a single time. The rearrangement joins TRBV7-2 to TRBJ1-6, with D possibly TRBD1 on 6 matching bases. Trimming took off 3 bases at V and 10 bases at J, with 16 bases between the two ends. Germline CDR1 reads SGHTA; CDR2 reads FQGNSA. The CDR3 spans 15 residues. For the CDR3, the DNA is TGTGCCAGCAGCTTGGCGGGGGCGGAGGGATCACCCCTCCACTTT. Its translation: CASSLAGAEGSPLHF.

Written as DNA, the CDR3 is TGTGCCAGCAGCGGCCGGGACAGGGGGGAAGCTTTCTTT. Translating gives CASSGRDRGEAFF. The chain links TRBV7-6 to TRBJ1-1; 11 bases match TRBD1. This CDR3 is built from 13 residues. Germline V lookup: CDR1 SGHVS, CDR2 FNYEAQ. After removal of 5 bases from V and 8 bases from J, the junction contained 4 bases not matched to a gene.